One sample yielded the 9 T cell receptor beta chains listed below, sequenced in a study of Graves' ophthalmopathy and Graves' hyperthyroidism. TCR beta CDR3 amplification used RNA transcripts. Scientists carried out first-round RT-PCR using HTBI primers and then a second-round multiplex PCR. TCRdb reprocessed the multiplex PCR reads with MiXCR, giving one entry per CDR3 protein. The data show about 1.2 million distinct CDR3 sequences, with roughly two fifths seen just once and over 8.5% held by the top ten. The source material was peripheral blood or thyroid tissue (not recorded which). The receptors come from an adult man with Graves' hyperthyroidism.

The chain has TRBV6-1 and TRBJ1-1; D not resolved. V was cut by 3 bases and J by 6 bases, with 14 bases left in between. The germline V gene encodes CDR1 MNHNS and CDR2 SASEGT. This CDR3 region has 14 residues. This chain's CDR3 is CASSEDEGSPEAFF. The DNA for the CDR3 is TGTGCCAGCAGTGAGGATGAGGGTAGCCCTGAAGCTTTCTTT.

The chain has TRBV7-9 and TRBJ1-2; 9 nucleotides match TRBD1. This CDR3 comprises 14 residues. Germline V gene data show CDR1 as SEHNR and CDR2 as FQNEAQ (reference sequence). J lost 7 bases, V lost 5 bases, and 8 bases had no gene match. CDR3 sequence (DNA): TGTGCCAGCAGCCCGGACAGGGGTGGAGGTGGCTACACCTTC. It translates to CASSPDRGGGGYTF. Using reference TRBV7-9 and TRBJ1-2 for the parts outside the CDR3, the full variable domain is DTGVSQNPRHKITKRGQNVTFRCDPISEHNRLYWYRQTLGQGPEFLTYFQNEAQLEKSRLLSDRFSAERPKGSFSTLEIQRTEQGDSAMYLCASSPDRGGGGYTFGSGTRLTVV.

This clonotype was seen ten or more times. This sequence joins TRBV12-3 or TRBV12-4 and TRBJ1-1; D not resolved. The CDR3 length is 14 residues. Trimming removed 5 bases from V and 2 bases from J, with 12 bases in between. CDR3 sequence (DNA): TGTGCCAGCAGTGAGCAGAGCAGCAACACTGAAGCTTTCTTT. Its translation: CASSEQSSNTEAFF.

This clonotype appeared a few times. The chain has TRBV6-6 and TRBJ2-7, with D perhaps matching TRBD2 (7 bases). This CDR3 is 16 amino acids long. Between the trimmed V and J ends, which lost 2 bases and 0 bases, there was a span of 14 bases. Germline CDR1 MNHNY, CDR2 SVGAGI (reference sequence). CDR3 residues: CASSYRGGVNSYEQYF. The CDR3 bases are TGTGCCAGCAGTTACAGGGGGGGGGTTAACTCCTACGAGCAGTACTTC.

This clonotype came up many times. This sequence joins TRBV6-5 and TRBJ2-7, with D hard to call. Germline-derived CDR1 and CDR2 are MNHEY and SVGAGI. The CDR3 has 14 residues. V lost 4 bases and J 0 bases, leaving 10 bases between the germline ends. The CDR3 nucleotides are TGTGCCAGCAGTTCCCCCCAGAGCTCCTACGAGCAGTACTTC. Translated: CASSSPQSSYEQYF.

Worth noting for this clonotype: A much larger clone differs from this one at a single base, so this may be a read error. The chain combines TRBV7-7 with TRBJ2-5; D is tentatively TRBD1 or TRBD2 (5 bases each). Trimming left V 3 bases short and J 5 bases short, with 19 bases between. The CDR3 extends over 16 amino acids. Germline lookup yields CDR1 SSHAT and CDR2 FNYEAQ (reference sequence). The CDR3 here is CASSFGRDVTVETQYF. CDR3 nucleotides: TGTGCCAGCAGCTTTGGCCGGGACGTGACGGTGGAGACCCAGTACTTC.

The chain links TRBV18 to TRBJ1-1, with 8 bases aligning to TRBD1. In germline, CDR1 is KGHSH, CDR2 LQKENI. V shed 5 bases, J shed 8 bases, and the junction held 1 base outside the gene matches. CDR3 length: 11 amino acids. CDR3 protein: CASSGDREAFF. CDR3 DNA: TGTGCCAGCTCAGGGGACAGGGAAGCTTTCTTT.

The V and J genes are TRBV3-1 and TRBJ2-7, with 7 bases identical to TRBD1. Trimming at V came to 3 bases and at J to 5 bases, leaving 4 bases not matched to a gene. Germline V lookup: CDR1 LGHDT, CDR2 YNNKEL (reference sequence). This CDR3 comprises 13 residues. The CDR3 DNA sequence: TGTGCCAGCAGCCACAGGGGGAACGACGAGCAGTACTTC. Its translation: CASSHRGNDEQYF.

This clonotype occurred a few times. The chain joins TRBV7-9 to TRBJ1-4, with 7 bases lining up with TRBD1. V shed 1 base, J shed 6 bases, and the junction held 5 bases outside the gene matches. The germline V gene has CDR1 SEHNR and CDR2 FQNEAQ (reference sequence). The CDR3 loop spans 15 amino acids. The CDR3, as DNA: TGTGCCAGCAGCTTAGGGGACAGCTTTTATGAAAAACTGTTTTTT. It translates to CASSLGDSFYEKLFF.